A single sample gave rise to the 9 T cell receptor beta chains below, sequenced in a study of blood T cell repertoires in COVID-19. Data came from immunoSEQ multiplex PCR; TCRdb stores just in-frame clones and leaves some out. The top ten clones hold 15% to 20% of a sample with around 190,000 clones, roughly 88% of them seen once. Sequences were obtained from peripheral blood. These receptors all stem from a man aged 50 to 59 with COVID-19, enrolled during active disease.

The rearrangement joins TRBV27 to TRBJ2-1; 9 bases agree with TRBD2. This CDR3 comprises 16 residues. The J segment lost 9 bases and the V segment lost 5 bases, leaving 14 bases of the junction unmatched. Germline V gene lookup returns CDR1 MNHEY and CDR2 SMNVEV (reference sequence). As DNA, the CDR3 is TGTGCCAGCAGTCCACTCGAGAAGCGGGGGGCCGGTGAGCAGTTCTTC. Translated, it gives CASSPLEKRGAGEQFF.

J is TRBJ2-7 and V is TRBV5-1; 8 nucleotides line up with TRBD1. This CDR3 is built from 17 residues. J gave up 0 bases and V 0 bases, and 8 bases lay outside the gene matches. CDR1 is SGHRS, CDR2 YFSETQ, per germline. The CDR3 spells CASSLVSTGVSSYEQYF. Written as DNA, the CDR3 is TGCGCCAGCAGCTTGGTTTCGACAGGGGTCAGCTCCTACGAGCAGTACTTC. Full variable domain (remainder filled in from reference TRBV5-1 and TRBJ2-7): KAGVTQTPRYLIKTRGQQVTLSCSPISGHRSVSWYQQTPGQGLQFLFEYFSETQRNKGNFPGRFSGRQFSNSRSEMNVSTLELGDSALYLCASSLVSTGVSSYEQYFGPGTRLTVT.

The table lists this clone with a count of one. The chain employs TRBV24-1 and TRBJ2-5; a possible D gene is TRBD1 (6 bases). The length of the CDR3 is 15 residues. Between the trimmed V and J ends, which lost 3 bases and 1 base, there was a span of 11 bases. In germline, CDR1 is KGHDR, CDR2 SFDVKD. The CDR3 loop reads CATSDTGTTQETQYF. The CDR3 region has the DNA TGTGCCACCAGTGATACAGGGACCACCCAAGAGACCCAGTACTTC.

This clone appeared a single time. The rearrangement uses TRBV27 and TRBJ2-7; D is possibly TRBD2 (5 bases). With 5 bases removed from V and 6 bases from J, the gap between germline ends came to 17 bases. In germline, CDR1 is MNHEY, CDR2 SMNVEV (reference sequence). The CDR3 sequence is 14 residues long. The DNA for the CDR3 is TGTGCCAGCAGTCCCAAGAGGACCGAGGGCGAGCAGTACTTC. Amino acid sequence: CASSPKRTEGEQYF.

The V gene is TRBV6-2 or TRBV6-3, the J gene TRBJ1-6, with a possible D match to TRBD1 (6 bases). This CDR3 has 17 residues. The germline V gene has CDR1 MNHEY and CDR2 SVGEGT. V lost 2 bases to trimming and J lost 12 bases, with 23 bases between them. In DNA form, the CDR3 reads TGTGCCAGCAGTTACCTGACAGGCCCTACGGTTGTCGGACCCCTCCACTTT. Protein product: CASSYLTGPTVVGPLHF.

The chain uses TRBV7-3 and TRBJ2-2; no definite D call. This CDR3 region has 14 residues. Germline V CDR1 and CDR2: SGHTA, FQGTGA. V was shortened by 3 bases and J by 2 bases, with 7 bases between the two germline ends. In DNA, the CDR3 is TGTGCCAGCAGCTTGGCACACAACACCGGGGAGCTGTTTTTT. Translation gives CASSLAHNTGELFF.

This clone has a single count. The chain is built from TRBV27 and TRBJ1-6; weak D call: TRBD1 (5 bases). The germline gives CDR1 MNHEY, CDR2 SMNVEV (reference sequence). This CDR3 is built from 14 residues. V lost 1 base and J 6 bases, leaving 7 bases between the germline ends. CDR3 sequence: CASSLLDSNSPLHF. CDR3 nucleotides: TGTGCCAGCAGTTTATTAGACAGTAATTCACCCCTCCACTTT.

The V and J genes are TRBV19 and TRBJ1-5, with 7 positions matching TRBD1. V was clipped by 5 bases and J by 7 bases; unmatched bases: 8. From germline, CDR1 is LNHDA and CDR2 SQIVND (reference sequence). This CDR3 region has 14 residues. The CDR3 bases are TGTGCCAGTAGTTTACAGGGGAACGGACAGCCCCAGCATTTT. Its protein product is CASSLQGNGQPQHF.

This clone was recorded only once. This sequence joins TRBV3-1 (or the pseudogene TRBV3-2) and TRBJ2-1; possible D gene TRBD2, 6 bases. V was shortened by 4 bases and J by 10 bases, with 14 bases between the two germline ends. The CDR3 is 13 amino acids. Per the germline V gene, CDR1 is LGHDT and CDR2 is YNNKEL (reference sequence). CDR3 sequence: CASSRSSGGEQFF. The CDR3 DNA reads TGTGCCAGCAGCCGGAGTAGCGGAGGGGAGCAGTTCTTC.